In this sample, the clone carrying this TCR beta chain turned up many times. The antigen is undetermined. The CDR3 contains 15 residues. Trimming pared 8 bases from V and 6 bases from J, leaving 20 bases between. The V gene's germline CDR1 is SNHLY and CDR2 FYNNEI. The data were taken from a study of T cells in Graves' hyperthyroidism and ophthalmopathy. Study context: Specimen type is peripheral blood, collected at initial diagnosis prior to any treatment.

Findings of the study overall: Most clonotypes expanded in the thyroid (above 0.001) were also present in blood. Median prediction lead before ophthalmopathy onset was 6.5 to 7 months with the model.

TCR beta CDR3 regions were amplified from RNA transcripts. Researchers ran a first-round RT-PCR on the TCR CDR3 using the HTBI primer set. A single record per CDR3 protein comes from TCRdb applying MiXCR to the multiplex PCR reads. Here the sample spans roughly 570,000 distinct CDR3 sequences, 15% to 18% being singletons. Diagnoses rested on clinical symptoms, serum thyroxine and TRAb, thyroid ultrasound and orbital computed tomography. Sequenced: blood. This sequence originates from a woman aged 30 to 39 with Graves' hyperthyroidism. V usage is TRBV2 and J usage is TRBJ2-1; tentatively, D is TRBD2 (7 bases). CDR3 in amino acids: CASGARGGGPNEQFF. CDR3 nucleotides: TGTGCCAGCGGGGCAAGGGGGGGAGGGCCCAATGAGCAGTTCTTC.